These T cell receptor beta chains were read from a single sample in a study of Ad26.COV2.S vaccination and SARS-CoV-2 variants. Method: immunoSEQ multiplex PCR; TCRdb's copy keeps in-frame clones and lacks some. The data show more than 300,000 clones, about 85% seen once. The sample here was peripheral blood, taken in a trial of Ad26.COV2.S vaccine versus placebo. Every receptor here comes from a person aged 18-60 years who received the Ad26.COV2.S COVID-19 vaccine or a placebo. Each CDR3 is given with its conserved first and last residue. A D gene is named only where the DNA matches it firmly. Clone sizes are given selectively: once, few, many, or a class where the clone is expanded.

>-|TRBV9|TRBJ1-2|-|14
CASRPQGSAYGYTF
TGTGCCAGCAGACCCCAGGGCTCCGCATATGGCTACACCTTC
>-|TRBV9|TRBJ1-1|-|17
CASSVGVTTGSSLGAFF
TGTGCCAGCAGCGTAGGGGTCACGACAGGATCGAGTTTGGGAGCTTTCTTT
>-|TRBV7-3|TRBJ2-7|few|15
CASSQTGSGSYEQYF
TGTGCCAGCAGCCAAACGGGGAGCGGTTCCTACGAGCAGTACTTC
>-|TRBV30|TRBJ1-1|few|14
CAWSVSGGRPEAFF
TGTGCCTGGAGTGTTTCAGGTGGGCGGCCTGAAGCTTTCTTT
>-|TRBV2|TRBJ2-7|-|16
CASSELLRTALYEQYF
TGTGCCAGCAGTGAACTCCTTAGGACAGCCCTCTACGAGCAGTACTTC
>-|TRBV10-3|TRBJ2-5|-|15
CAISPVKTPQETQYF
TGTGCCATATCCCCAGTGAAAACACCTCAAGAGACCCAGTACTTC
>-|TRBV7-9|TRBJ1-2|-|17
CASSPGQGRLVNYGYTF
TGTGCCAGCAGCCCGGGGCAGGGACGTCTTGTTAACTATGGCTACACCTTC
>TRBD1|TRBV28|TRBJ1-5|once|14
CASSFGTVGQPQHF
TGTGCCAGCAGTTTTGGGACAGTAGGCCAGCCCCAGCATTTT
>TRBD1|TRBV6-5|TRBJ2-1|-|16
CASSYPDRGDFNEQFF
TGTGCCAGCAGTTACCCCGACAGGGGGGATTTTAATGAGCAGTTCTTC
>-|TRBV28|TRBJ1-5|once|14
CASSILVGNQPQHF
TGTGCCAGCAGTATTCTCGTGGGAAATCAGCCCCAGCATTTT
>TRBD1|TRBV29-1|TRBJ2-7|-|14
CSVDDRAGSYEQYF
TGCAGCGTTGATGACAGGGCGGGTAGCTACGAGCAGTACTTC
>-|TRBV12-3/TRBV12-4|TRBJ1-5|few|13
CASSLGYDQPQHF
TGTGCCAGCAGTTTAGGGTATGATCAGCCCCAGCATTTT
>TRBD1|TRBV9|TRBJ1-6|once|18
CASSPRQGESAGNSPLHF
TGTGCCAGCAGCCCCCGACAGGGTGAATCGGCGGGTAATTCACCCCTCCACTTT
>-|TRBV7-9|TRBJ2-1|-|16
CASRETRSSRHNEQFF
TGTGCCAGCAGGGAGACCCGTTCTAGCAGACACAATGAGCAGTTCTTC
>-|TRBV5-4|TRBJ1-4|once|14
CASSLGGSNEKLFF
TGTGCCAGCAGCCTGGGAGGGTCTAATGAAAAACTGTTTTTT
>-|TRBV12-3/TRBV12-4|TRBJ2-3|-|12
CASSFPEGTQYF
TGTGCCAGCAGTTTCCCAGAGGGGACGCAGTATTTT
>TRBD1|TRBV9|TRBJ2-7|-|15
CASSAPEQGAHEQYF
TGTGCCAGCAGCGCCCCGGAACAGGGGGCCCACGAGCAGTACTTC
>-|TRBV6-5|TRBJ1-5|-|15
CASSYSFRAGQPQHF
TGTGCCAGCAGTTACTCGTTTCGAGCAGGTCAGCCCCAGCATTTT
>TRBD2|TRBV7-2|TRBJ2-5|-|17
CASSLAGLAANQETQYF
TGTGCCAGCAGCTTAGCGGGACTAGCGGCCAACCAAGAGACCCAGTACTTC
>-|TRBV6-4|TRBJ2-3|few|15
CASSDGLGPTDTQYF
TGTGCCAGCAGTGACGGACTGGGACCCACAGATACGCAGTATTTT
>-|TRBV29-1|TRBJ2-7|-|11
CSVGEPYEQYF
TGCAGCGTTGGAGAGCCGTACGAGCAGTACTTC
>TRBD1|TRBV5-4|TRBJ2-7|few|13
CASSNRGAYEQYF
TGTGCCAGCAGTAACAGGGGGGCTTACGAGCAGTACTTC
>TRBD1|TRBV7-3|TRBJ1-2|-|14
CASSPRQGGVGYTF
TGTGCCAGCAGCCCGCGACAGGGAGGCGTCGGCTACACCTTC
>-|TRBV7-6|TRBJ1-2|-|14
CASSSKGRMSGYTF
TGTGCCAGCAGCTCAAAGGGGCGAATGTCTGGCTACACCTTC
>-|TRBV7-6|TRBJ1-6|-|14
CASSHHLTDSPLHF
TGTGCCAGCAGCCATCATCTTACAGACTCACCCCTCCACTTT
>TRBD1|TRBV19|TRBJ1-2|-|13
CASRDRALYGYTF
TGTGCCTCCCGGGACAGAGCTCTATATGGCTACACCTTC
>-|TRBV11-3|TRBJ2-1|-|14
CASSRHRGVREQFF
TGTGCCAGCAGCCGACACCGCGGGGTAAGGGAGCAGTTCTTC
>-|TRBV14|TRBJ1-6|-|14
CASSQETGNSPLHF
TGTGCCAGCAGCCAAGAAACGGGTAATTCACCCCTCCACTTT
>TRBD1|TRBV30|TRBJ1-6|-|14
CAWRLQGAVSPLHF
TGTGCCTGGAGGCTACAGGGGGCTGTTTCACCCCTCCACTTT
>-|TRBV4-1|TRBJ1-5|few|13
CASSQDPNQPQHF
TGCGCCAGCAGCCAAGACCCGAATCAGCCCCAGCATTTT
>-|TRBV7-2|TRBJ2-7|-|13
CASSLVQSYEQYF
TGTGCCAGCAGCTTAGTTCAAAGCTACGAGCAGTACTTC
>-|TRBV7-2|TRBJ1-4|once|15
CASSTDGRVGEKLFF
TGTGCCAGCAGCACGGACGGACGGGTGGGCGAAAAACTGTTTTTT
>-|TRBV18|TRBJ1-4|once|14
CASSRAAFEEKLFF
TGTGCCAGCTCAAGAGCGGCGTTTGAGGAAAAACTGTTTTTT
>TRBD1|TRBV18|TRBJ1-2|-|15
CASSPRDSPNYGYTF
TGTGCCAGCTCACCGAGGGACAGCCCGAACTATGGCTACACCTTC